These 12 T cell receptor beta chains originate from one sample sequenced in a study of blood T cells in healthy people across ages. Combining a sample-barcoded 5' primer with a J-beta primer mix, a second PCR ran for roughly 7 to 11 cycles. Using its own MiXCR run on the 5' RACE reads, TCRdb lists one record per CDR3 protein. The data contain under 1,100,000 distinct CDR3 sequences, almost 25% of them singletons. The data were also submitted as part of a second study, on T cells of mothers and their children.

Input material: blood. Source of these receptors: a girl aged 2-10 years in good health.

CDR3 amino acids: CASSYESEKLFF. The DNA for the CDR3 is TGTGCCAGCAGTTACGAAAGTGAAAAACTGTTTTTT. This sequence joins TRBV6-6 and TRBJ1-4; unclear D gene. CDR1 is MNHNY, CDR2 SVGAGI, per germline (reference sequence). V dropped 2 bases and J dropped 7 bases, with 5 bases sitting between them. The CDR3 contains 12 residues.

This clonotype is a singleton in its sample. This sequence joins TRBV6-5 and TRBJ2-5; D might be TRBD2 (6 bases). From germline, CDR1 is MNHEY and CDR2 SVGAGI. V was cut by 2 bases and J by 0 bases, with 16 bases left in between. The CDR3 runs to 17 residues. The CDR3 nucleotides are TGTGCCAGCAGTTACCCAGGTCGGGACTCGTACCAAGAGACCCAGTACTTC. Translating gives CASSYPGRDSYQETQYF.

V gene TRBV2 combines with J gene TRBJ2-1; 8 nucleotides align to TRBD1. This CDR3 region has 14 residues. From germline, CDR1 is SNHLY and CDR2 FYNNEI. The V gene end was trimmed by 4 bases and the J gene end by 9 bases; junction bases not matched to a gene: 8. The CDR3 loop is CASSGNGQGGEQFF. The CDR3 DNA is TGTGCCAGCAGTGGGAATGGACAGGGCGGTGAGCAGTTCTTC.

This clonotype was found a few times. The chain has TRBV9 and TRBJ2-1; 8 nucleotides align to TRBD2. CDR3 size: 15 residues. J was trimmed by 8 bases and V by 0 bases; bases with no gene match: 7. Germline V CDR1 and CDR2: SGDLS, YYNGEE. As DNA, the CDR3 is TGTGCCAGCAGCGTAGGGGGGGCGCGGGAGGATGAGCAGTTCTTC. The encoded protein is CASSVGGAREDEQFF.

V usage is TRBV20-1 and J usage is TRBJ2-2; D unresolved. Trimming removed 5 bases from V and 1 base from J, with 5 bases in between. The CDR3 covers 12 residues. CDR1 DFQATT and CDR2 SNEGSKA come from the germline V gene (reference sequence). The CDR3 DNA reads as TGCAGTGCTCCCCTGAACACCGGGGAGCTGTTTTTT. Protein sequence: CSAPLNTGELFF.

A few counts support this clonotype. The chain joins TRBV29-1 to TRBJ2-1, with 13 positions matching TRBD2. The CDR3 contains 18 residues. CDR1 is SQVTM, CDR2 ANQGSEA, per germline. V trimming: 6 bases; J trimming: 0 bases; junction bases outside the gene matches: 11. The CDR3, as DNA: TGCAGCGTAGAGGGACTAGCGGGGACCAGGCCCTCCTACAATGAGCAGTTCTTC. It specifies CSVEGLAGTRPSYNEQFF.

Note on this clonotype: The junction shows a germline mismatch at one end, possibly a read error. The chain couples TRBV14 to TRBJ1-6; 7 nucleotides align to TRBD1. Germline V gene sequence: CDR1 SGHDN, CDR2 FVKESK. The CDR3 runs 15 residues. CDR3 protein: CASSPGQVYYSPLHF. For the CDR3, the DNA is TGTGCCAGCAGCCCTGGACAGGTCTATTATTCACCCCTCCACTTT.

This clonotype was detected only a few times. The chain employs TRBV7-2 and TRBJ2-5; D gene unclear. Germline CDR1 SGHTA, CDR2 FQGNSA. The CDR3 runs 15 residues. The ends were cut back, 5 bases at V and 1 base at J, with 14 bases in the middle. As DNA, the CDR3 is TGTGCCAGCAGCGCTAGGAGTACCACCCAAGAGACCCAGTACTTC. It encodes CASSARSTTQETQYF.

This clonotype occurred a few times. This chain connects TRBV2 to TRBJ2-3, with 7 bases lining up with TRBD2. J gave up 3 bases and V 8 bases, and 2 bases lay outside the gene matches. CDR3 size: 12 residues. The germline V gene encodes CDR1 SNHLY and CDR2 FYNNEI. For the CDR3, the DNA is TGTGCCAGCCGGGGGGTGACAGATACGCAGTATTTT. Protein sequence: CASRGVTDTQYF. The entire variable domain, with the rest obtained from reference TRBV2 and TRBJ2-3, is as follows: EPEVTQTPSHQVTQMGQEVILRCVPISNHLYFYWYRQILGQKVEFLVSFYNNEISEKSEIFDDQFSVERPDGSNFTLKIRSTKLEDSAMYFCASRGVTDTQYFGPGTRLTVL.

This clonotype appeared a few times. The chain couples TRBV7-9 to TRBJ2-5; 10 bases fit TRBD2. Matching the DNA end better, TRBJ2-7 makes the J call doubtful. CDR3 size: 14 residues. Germline V lookup: CDR1 SEHNR, CDR2 FQNEAQ (reference sequence). CDR3 bases: TGTGCCAGCAGCTTCACCGGGACTAGCGCCGAGCAGTACTTC. This encodes CASSFTGTSAEQYF.

This chain links TRBV5-1 with TRBJ2-5; TRBD1 matches 7 bases. The J call is uncertain, as TRBJ2-7 better fits the DNA end. This CDR3 comprises 14 residues. Per the germline V gene, CDR1 is SGHRS and CDR2 is YFSETQ. The CDR3 DNA reads as TGCGCCAGCAGCCTACAGGGGAATGACTACGAGCAGTACTTC. It yields the protein CASSLQGNDYEQYF.

J is TRBJ2-5 and V is TRBV12-3 or TRBV12-4, with 9 bases lining up with TRBD1. V lost 6 bases, J lost 5 bases, and 7 bases stayed unmatched. This CDR3 comprises 14 residues. CDR3 nucleotides: TGTGCCAGCAGACGGACAGGGGAGACGGAGACCCAGTACTTC. It codes for CASRRTGETETQYF.